The 31 T cell receptor beta chains below all came from one sample that was sequenced in a study of Tregs in tolerant kidney transplant recipients. Related graft donors supplied nonmyeloablative bone marrow transplants, and mixed chimerism was transient. TCRdb's table, derived via immunoSEQ multiplex PCR, lists solely in-frame clones and lacks some. Among fewer than 95,000 clones listed, approximately 94% were seen once. The source material was CD4+ T cells from blood (PBMCs), sampled 12 months after the transplant. The receptors come from a human patient who received a combined kidney and bone marrow transplant. The graft donor may have given rise to some T cells.

The rearrangement links TRBV10-3 to TRBJ2-7, with TRBD2 matching over 11 bases. From germline, CDR1 is ENHRY and CDR2 SYGVKD. The trim removed 6 bases at V and 5 bases at J, leaving 6 bases unmatched. This CDR3 region has 14 residues. The CDR3 coding sequence is TGTGCCATCAGGGCTAGCGGGAGGTTAGACGAGCAGTACTTC. Protein sequence: CAIRASGRLDEQYF.

V usage is TRBV7-2 and J usage is TRBJ2-7; TRBD2 matches at 8 bases. Germline CDR1 reads SGHTA; CDR2 reads FQGNSA. This CDR3 comprises 17 residues. The V and J ends lost 5 bases and 6 bases, in that order; junction bases with no gene match: 18. The CDR3 protein is CASSDIRPLGLAFEQYF. The CDR3, as DNA: TGTGCCAGCAGCGACATTCGGCCTCTCGGACTAGCCTTCGAGCAGTACTTC.

The J gene is TRBJ1-2, the V gene TRBV9, with 9 positions matching TRBD1. The ends lost 0 bases at V and 3 bases at J; junction bases unmatched: 6. The CDR3 sequence is 16 residues long. Germline assignment: CDR1 SGDLS and CDR2 YYNGEE. CDR3 residues: CASSVGTGGNDYGYTF. CDR3 DNA: TGTGCCAGCAGCGTAGGAACAGGGGGCAATGACTATGGCTACACCTTC.

J is TRBJ2-5 and V is TRBV18; the match to TRBD2 covers 11 bases. The trim removed 5 bases at V and 4 bases at J, leaving 12 bases unmatched. The CDR3 loop spans 17 amino acids. From germline, CDR1 is KGHSH and CDR2 LQKENI. The CDR3 DNA reads TGTGCCAGCTCAACTGGGACTAGCGGATTAGCTCGAGAGACCCAGTACTTC. It specifies CASSTGTSGLARETQYF.

The rearrangement joins TRBV5-4 to TRBJ2-2; no firm D call. The V end was cut by 1 base, the J end by 2 bases, with 9 bases between. Germline CDR1 and CDR2: SGHNT and YYREEE (reference sequence). There are 15 residues in the CDR3. The CDR3 DNA reads as TGTGCCAGCAGCTTGTTTAGTACCAACACCGGGGAGCTGTTTTTT. This translates into CASSLFSTNTGELFF.

For this clone: At one end the junction does not follow the germline gene, possibly because of a read error. The chain employs TRBV7-2 and TRBJ2-1; TRBD2 aligns across 10 bases. The CDR3 loop spans 12 amino acids. Germline V lookup: CDR1 SGHTA, CDR2 FQGNSA. The CDR3 DNA reads TGTGCCAGCAGCTTCCCCGGGACTAGCGAGATCTTC. This translates into CASSFPGTSEIF.

The chain combines TRBV19 with TRBJ1-2; D possibly corresponds to TRBD1 (6 bases). This CDR3 spans 15 amino acids. Germline CDR1 LNHDA, CDR2 SQIVND (reference sequence). Trimming left V 7 bases short and J 4 bases short, with 19 bases between. CDR3 sequence: CASTHLQGGGYGYTF. The DNA of the CDR3 is TGTGCCAGTACCCACCTACAGGGAGGGGGCTATGGCTACACCTTC.

The chain carries TRBV7-6 and TRBJ2-5; D is uncertain. The J call may be mistaken, given a closer DNA end match to TRBJ2-7. CDR3 length: 15 residues. Germline loops: CDR1 SGHVS, CDR2 FNYEAQ. This CDR3 reads CASSLGKTGNYEQYF. The CDR3 coding sequence is TGTGCCAGCAGCTTAGGGAAGACCGGTAACTACGAGCAGTACTTC.

The rearrangement uses TRBV7-9 and TRBJ2-5, with 7 nucleotides matching TRBD1. The germline V gene encodes CDR1 SEHNR and CDR2 FQNEAQ (reference sequence). V lost 3 bases to trimming and J lost 3 bases; unmatched junction nucleotides: 1. This CDR3 comprises 13 residues. The CDR3 is CASSLGTEETQYF. The DNA for the CDR3 is TGTGCCAGCAGCTTGGGGACAGAAGAGACCCAGTACTTC.

The chain employs TRBV5-8 and TRBJ1-4; unclear D gene. This CDR3 contains 15 residues. The V and J ends lost 1 base and 0 bases respectively, with 7 bases between them. Germline V CDR1 and CDR2: SGHTS, YDEGEE. The CDR3 loop reads CASSLQFSTNEKLFF. In nucleotides, the CDR3 is TGTGCCAGCAGCTTGCAGTTTTCAACTAATGAAAAACTGTTTTTT.

This chain links TRBV18 with TRBJ1-6, with 7 nucleotides matching TRBD1. J was trimmed by 9 bases and V by 2 bases; bases with no gene match: 4. Germline V CDR1 and CDR2: KGHSH, LQKENI. This CDR3 comprises 14 residues. CDR3 coding DNA: TGTGCCAGCTCACCATCGCCAGGGGGTTCACCCCTCCACTTT. Translating gives CASSPSPGGSPLHF.

The V gene is TRBV27, the J gene TRBJ2-7, with TRBD2 as a possible D gene (5 bases). Germline CDR1 reads MNHEY; CDR2 reads SMNVEV (reference sequence). CDR3 length equals 12 residues. The V end was cut by 8 bases, the J end by 2 bases, with 10 bases between. CDR3 in amino acids: CASARGTYEQYF. The CDR3 region has the DNA TGTGCCAGCGCCAGAGGGACCTACGAGCAGTACTTC.

This clone was seen a single time. The chain's CDR3 is CSVEDRTGGADTQYF. The CDR3 DNA is TGCAGCGTTGAAGATCGGACAGGGGGCGCAGATACGCAGTATTTT. The gene calls are TRBV29-1 and TRBJ2-3; 11 bases map to TRBD1. Trimming took 0 bases from V and 4 from J; bases not matched to a gene: 3. Germline V gene lookup returns CDR1 SQVTM and CDR2 ANQGSEA. The CDR3 extends over 15 amino acids.

V gene TRBV13 combines with J gene TRBJ2-7; possibly TRBD1 for D (5 bases). CDR3 size: 17 residues. The ends were cut back, 1 base at V and 0 bases at J, with 16 bases in the middle. Germline lookup yields CDR1 PRHDT and CDR2 FYEKMQ (reference sequence). As DNA, the CDR3 is TGTGCCAGCAGCTTAGCCCCTGCAGGGAAGAGCTCCTACGAGCAGTACTTC. This translates into CASSLAPAGKSSYEQYF.

The chain links TRBV20-1 to TRBJ1-1; TRBD1 agrees at 10 bases. The length of the CDR3 is 10 residues. Germline values: CDR1 DFQATT, CDR2 SNEGSKA (reference sequence). V lost 6 bases, J lost 13 bases, and 5 bases stayed unmatched. The CDR3 loop is CSAPRTGGFF. CDR3 DNA sequence: TGCAGTGCCCCTAGGACAGGGGGTTTCTTT.

The chain combines TRBV18 with TRBJ2-5; possibly TRBD1 for D (5 bases). Germline CDR1 is KGHSH and CDR2 is LQKENI. CDR3 length equals 14 residues. V lost 5 bases to trimming and J lost 5 bases, with 15 bases between them. The CDR3 spells CASSNGQSGETQYF. The CDR3 DNA reads TGTGCCAGCTCAAACGGACAAAGTGGGGAGACCCAGTACTTC.

The chain combines TRBV5-1 with TRBJ1-1, with a possible D match to TRBD1 (6 bases). CDR3 length equals 15 residues. V was clipped by 0 bases and J by 1 base, with 10 bases between them. Germline lookup yields CDR1 SGHRS and CDR2 YFSETQ. CDR3 in amino acids: CASSLAGTKNTEAFF. CDR3 DNA: TGCGCCAGCAGCTTGGCCGGGACAAAGAACACTGAAGCTTTCTTT.

V usage is TRBV6-1 and J usage is TRBJ2-2; 13 nucleotides align to TRBD2. Trimming cost V 11 bases and J 3 bases; bases outside gene matches: 3. Germline-derived CDR1 and CDR2 are MNHNS and SASEGT. There are 14 residues in the CDR3. As DNA, the CDR3 is TGTGCCGGCGGACTAGCGGGGGACACCGGGGAGCTGTTTTTT. This translates into CAGGLAGDTGELFF.

CDR3 residues: CSVRSQGQGPPQFF. In DNA form, the CDR3 reads TGCAGCGTTCGATCGCAGGGACAGGGGCCCCCGCAGTTCTTC. The chain has TRBV29-1 and TRBJ2-1; 10 bases match TRBD1. Trimming cost V 5 bases and J 12 bases; bases outside gene matches: 13. Germline V gives CDR1 SQVTM, CDR2 ANQGSEA. The length of the CDR3 is 14 residues.

The CDR3 loop is CASRPQGAIGYTF. In DNA form, the CDR3 reads TGTGCCAGCAGGCCCCAGGGGGCGATAGGCTACACCTTC. The chain has TRBV28 and TRBJ1-2, with TRBD1 matching over 8 bases. The CDR3 is made up of 13 amino acids. V shed 6 bases, J shed 8 bases, and the junction held 8 bases outside the gene matches. CDR1 and CDR2 from the germline V gene are MDHEN and SYDVKM.

The chain carries TRBV9 and TRBJ1-2, with TRBD1 identical over 7 bases. CDR3 size: 14 residues. CDR1 and CDR2 from the germline V gene are SGDLS and YYNGEE. V shed 5 bases and J 1 base; nucleotides not matched to a gene: 5. The CDR3 nucleotides are TGTGCCAGCAGGAACTGGGACAGTAACTATGGCTACACCTTC. It is translated as CASRNWDSNYGYTF.

The chain recombines TRBV7-6 with TRBJ2-5; D unresolved. This CDR3 contains 13 residues. With 1 base removed from V and 5 bases from J, the gap between germline ends came to 8 bases. Germline V lookup: CDR1 SGHVS, CDR2 FNYEAQ. CDR3 loop: CASSLVVRETQYF. For the CDR3, the DNA is TGTGCCAGCAGCTTAGTGGTGAGGGAGACCCAGTACTTC.

The chain has TRBV2 and TRBJ1-1; no firm D call. Germline CDR1 reads SNHLY; CDR2 reads FYNNEI. V dropped 8 bases and J dropped 7 bases, with 17 bases sitting between them. The CDR3 has 13 residues. CDR3 in DNA: TGTGCCAGCCGTCAAGAGGCCTCAGGTGAAGCTTTCTTT. Translated: CASRQEASGEAFF. The complete variable domain, with remaining parts taken from reference TRBV2 and TRBJ1-1, reads EPEVTQTPSHQVTQMGQEVILRCVPISNHLYFYWYRQILGQKVEFLVSFYNNEISEKSEIFDDQFSVERPDGSNFTLKIRSTKLEDSAMYFCASRQEASGEAFFGQGTRLTVV.

The genes are TRBV9 and TRBJ2-7; 7 bases are shared with TRBD2. This CDR3 spans 15 amino acids. The V gene end was trimmed by 4 bases and the J gene end by 1 base; junction bases not matched to a gene: 8. Germline V CDR1 and CDR2: SGDLS, YYNGEE. Written as DNA, the CDR3 is TGTGCCAGCAGCCTCGATCCCGGGAGGTCCTACGAGCAGTACTTC. Protein: CASSLDPGRSYEQYF.

In this sample, this clone turned up once. The rearrangement links TRBV11-3 to TRBJ2-7, with 8 bases aligning to TRBD2. CDR3 length: 14 amino acids. The germline V gene has CDR1 SGHNT and CDR2 YENEEA. V was pared by 6 bases and J by 3 bases, with 7 bases of the junction left unmatched. CDR3 bases: TGTGCCAGCAGTTTTAGCGGGACTCACTACGAGCAGTACTTC. This translates into CASSFSGTHYEQYF. The full variable domain, its missing parts supplied by reference TRBV11-3 and TRBJ2-7, is EAGVVQSPRYKIIEKKQPVAFWCNPISGHNTLYWYLQNLGQGPELLIRYENEEAVDDSQLPKDRFSAERLKGVDSTLKIQPAELGDSAVYLCASSFSGTHYEQYFGPGTRLTVT.

The chain recombines TRBV5-1 with TRBJ2-7; 7 nucleotides agree with TRBD1. V lost 1 base, J lost 0 bases, and 4 bases stayed unmatched. The CDR3 totals 15 residues. From germline, CDR1 is SGHRS and CDR2 YFSETQ. In DNA, the CDR3 is TGCGCCAGCAGCTTGTTCGGGGACAGCTCCTACGAGCAGTACTTC. Its translation is CASSLFGDSSYEQYF.

The chain combines TRBV12-5 with TRBJ2-1; 7 nucleotides align to TRBD2. Germline-derived CDR1 and CDR2 are LGHNT and FRNRAP. With V trimmed by 7 bases and J by 3 bases, 3 bases remained unmatched. The CDR3 is 13 amino acids. CDR3 bases: TGTGCTAGTGCGGGGAGGGGCTACAATGAGCAGTTCTTC. This encodes CASAGRGYNEQFF.

This chain links TRBV11-3 with TRBJ1-3; possible D gene TRBD1, 6 bases. CDR3 length: 14 residues. Germline assignment: CDR1 SGHNT and CDR2 YENEEA. V lost 6 bases to trimming and J lost 0 bases, with 9 bases between them. CDR3 nucleotide sequence: TGTGCCAGCAGTCAGGGGAGCTCTGGAAACACCATATATTTT. Translation: CASSQGSSGNTIYF.

This clone is a singleton in its sample. The chain is built from TRBV10-3 and TRBJ1-3; 8 nucleotides agree with TRBD1. Losses at the gene ends were 3 bases for V and 2 bases for J; bases not matched to a gene: 12. Germline CDR1 is ENHRY and CDR2 is SYGVKD. The CDR3 has 18 residues. The CDR3 loop reads CAISDVPGQVTTGNTIYF. DNA of the CDR3: TGTGCCATCAGTGACGTCCCGGGACAGGTTACTACTGGAAACACCATATATTTT.

V gene TRBV27 combines with J gene TRBJ1-2; D gene uncertain. CDR3 length equals 13 residues. From germline, CDR1 is MNHEY and CDR2 SMNVEV (reference sequence). V dropped 4 bases and J dropped 2 bases, with 8 bases sitting between them. This chain's CDR3 is CASSSPGNYGYTF. Here the CDR3 DNA reads TGTGCCAGCAGTTCGCCCGGGAACTATGGCTACACCTTC.

V and J are TRBV10-3 and TRBJ2-7; a weak D match, TRBD1 (6 bases). Germline lookup yields CDR1 ENHRY and CDR2 SYGVKD. The CDR3 spans 15 residues. V lost 6 bases to trimming and J lost 2 bases, with 17 bases between them. CDR3 region: CAISTGQTRTYEQYF. CDR3 DNA: TGTGCCATCAGCACCGGACAGACGAGAACCTACGAGCAGTACTTC.